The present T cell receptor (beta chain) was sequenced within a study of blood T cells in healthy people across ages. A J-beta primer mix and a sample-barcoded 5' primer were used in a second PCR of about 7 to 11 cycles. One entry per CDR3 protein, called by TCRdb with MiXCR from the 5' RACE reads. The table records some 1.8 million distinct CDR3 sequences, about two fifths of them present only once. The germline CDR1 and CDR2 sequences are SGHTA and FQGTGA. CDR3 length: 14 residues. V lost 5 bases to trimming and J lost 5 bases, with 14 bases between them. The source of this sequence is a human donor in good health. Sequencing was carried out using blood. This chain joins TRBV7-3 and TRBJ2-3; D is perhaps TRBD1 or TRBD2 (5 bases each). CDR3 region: CASSTGPTGDTQYF. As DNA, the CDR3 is TGTGCCAGCAGCACGGGGCCCACGGGAGATACGCAGTATTTT. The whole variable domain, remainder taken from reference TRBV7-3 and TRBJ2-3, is GAGVSQTPSNKVTEKGKYVELRCDPISGHTALYWYRQSLGQGPEFLIYFQGTGAADDSGLPNDRFFAVRPEGSVSTLKIQRTERGDSAVYLCASSTGPTGDTQYFGPGTRLTVL.